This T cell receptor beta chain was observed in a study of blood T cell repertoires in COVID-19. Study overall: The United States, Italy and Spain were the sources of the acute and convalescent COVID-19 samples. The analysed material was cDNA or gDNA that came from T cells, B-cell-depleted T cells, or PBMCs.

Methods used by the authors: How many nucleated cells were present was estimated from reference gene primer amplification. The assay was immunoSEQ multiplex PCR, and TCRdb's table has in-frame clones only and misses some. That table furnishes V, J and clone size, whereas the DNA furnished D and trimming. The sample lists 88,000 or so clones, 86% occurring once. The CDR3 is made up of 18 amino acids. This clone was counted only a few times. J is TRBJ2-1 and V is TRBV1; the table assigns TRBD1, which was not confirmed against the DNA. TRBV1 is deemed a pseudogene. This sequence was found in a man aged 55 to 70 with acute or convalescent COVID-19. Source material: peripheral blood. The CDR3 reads CTSSQENPDTSSYNEQFF. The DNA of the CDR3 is TGCACCAGCAGCCAAGAAAACCCGGACACAAGCTCCTACAATGAGCAGTTCTTC.